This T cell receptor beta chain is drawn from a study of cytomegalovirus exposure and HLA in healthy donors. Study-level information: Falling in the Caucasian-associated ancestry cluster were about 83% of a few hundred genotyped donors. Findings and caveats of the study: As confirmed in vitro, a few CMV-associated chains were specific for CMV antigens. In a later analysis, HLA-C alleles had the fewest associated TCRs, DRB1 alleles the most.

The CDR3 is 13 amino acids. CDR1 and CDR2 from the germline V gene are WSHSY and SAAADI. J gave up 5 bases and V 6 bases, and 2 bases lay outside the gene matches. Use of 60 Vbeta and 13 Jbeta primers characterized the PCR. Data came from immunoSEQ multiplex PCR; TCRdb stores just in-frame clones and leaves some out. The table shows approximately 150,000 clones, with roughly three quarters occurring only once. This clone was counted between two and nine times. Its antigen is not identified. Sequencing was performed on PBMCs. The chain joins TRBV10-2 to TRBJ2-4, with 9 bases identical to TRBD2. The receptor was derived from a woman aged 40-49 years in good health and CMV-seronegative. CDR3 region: CASRAGGQNIQYF. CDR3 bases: TGCGCCAGCAGGGCGGGAGGGCAAAACATTCAGTACTTC.